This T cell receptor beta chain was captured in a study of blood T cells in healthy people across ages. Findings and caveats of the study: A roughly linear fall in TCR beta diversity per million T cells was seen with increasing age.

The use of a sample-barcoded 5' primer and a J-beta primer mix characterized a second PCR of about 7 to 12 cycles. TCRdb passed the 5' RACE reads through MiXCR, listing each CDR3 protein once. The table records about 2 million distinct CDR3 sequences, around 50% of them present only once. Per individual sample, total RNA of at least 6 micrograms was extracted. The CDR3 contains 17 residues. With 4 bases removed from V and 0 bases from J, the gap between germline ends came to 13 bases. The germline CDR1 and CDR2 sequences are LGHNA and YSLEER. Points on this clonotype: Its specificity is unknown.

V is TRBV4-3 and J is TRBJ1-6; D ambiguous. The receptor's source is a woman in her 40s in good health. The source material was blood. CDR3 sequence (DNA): TGCGCCAGCAGCCGGAGCGACACGAGCTCCTATAATTCACCCCTCCACTTT. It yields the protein CASSRSDTSSYNSPLHF.